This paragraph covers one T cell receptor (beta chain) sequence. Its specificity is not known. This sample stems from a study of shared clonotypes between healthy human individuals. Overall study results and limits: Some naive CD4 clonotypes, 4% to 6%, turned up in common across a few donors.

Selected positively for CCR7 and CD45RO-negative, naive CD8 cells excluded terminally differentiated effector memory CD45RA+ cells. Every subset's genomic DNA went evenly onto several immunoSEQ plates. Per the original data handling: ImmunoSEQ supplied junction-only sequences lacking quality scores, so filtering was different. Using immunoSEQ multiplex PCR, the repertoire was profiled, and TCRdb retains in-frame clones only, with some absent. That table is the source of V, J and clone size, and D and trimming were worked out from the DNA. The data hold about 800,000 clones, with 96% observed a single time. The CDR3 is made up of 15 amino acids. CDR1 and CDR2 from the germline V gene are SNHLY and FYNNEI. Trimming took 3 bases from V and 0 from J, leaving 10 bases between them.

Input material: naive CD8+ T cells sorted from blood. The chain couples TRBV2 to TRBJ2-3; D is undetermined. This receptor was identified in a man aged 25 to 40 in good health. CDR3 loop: CASSDKRTSTDTQYF. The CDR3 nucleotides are TGTGCCAGCAGTGACAAGCGTACTAGCACAGATACGCAGTATTTT.